The sequence of this T cell receptor beta chain was determined in a study of T cell responses to AZD1222 COVID-19 vaccine. General study findings and limits: Seropositive AZD1222 recipients at baseline numbered only 5 to 7. Spike-specific TCR breadth rose after two AZD1222 doses, and depth rose as well. Among spike-specific TCRs, nearly half reportedly target unmutated variant regions.

The CDR3 loop spans 15 amino acids. V was shortened by 5 bases and J by 8 bases, with 19 bases between the two germline ends. Per the germline V gene, CDR1 is MDHEN and CDR2 is SYDVKM. Note on this clone: The antigen remains undetermined.

Measured with immunoSEQ multiplex PCR; TCRdb has only the in-frame clones, and not every one. Of 120,000 or so clones in the sample, less than 95% are singletons; the top ten hold around 4.5%. This specimen was peripheral blood, taken on day 0 of MenACWY control vaccination. The chain combines TRBV28 with TRBJ2-4; D might be TRBD1 or TRBD2, each matching 6 bases. This sequence originates from an adult in good health. Here the CDR3 reads CASSERQAWRDIQYF. As DNA, the CDR3 is TGTGCCAGCAGTGAAAGACAGGCCTGGAGGGACATTCAGTACTTC.